A single sample gave rise to the 25 T cell receptor beta chains below, sequenced in a study of OX40 agonist ivuxolimab in advanced cancers. Measured with immunoSEQ multiplex PCR; TCRdb has only the in-frame clones, and not every one. The table lists 60,000 to 75,000 clones, around 83% of them singletons, with approximately 1.5% in the top ten. The source was CD4+ or CD8+ T cells sorted from blood, collected in a trial of the OX40 agonist ivuxolimab. The origin of the receptors is an adult with an advanced solid tumor such as melanoma, head and neck, liver or kidney cancer.

This sequence joins TRBV4-1 and TRBJ1-5; D is possibly TRBD1 (5 bases). In germline, CDR1 is MGHRA, CDR2 YSYEKL. Trimming took 0 bases from V and 4 from J, leaving 13 bases between them. The CDR3 is 16 amino acids. CDR3 amino acids: CASSQDSPSGNQPQHF. CDR3 bases: TGCGCCAGCAGCCAAGATTCCCCTTCAGGGAATCAGCCCCAGCATTTT.

The chain joins TRBV6-6 to TRBJ1-2; 8 positions agree with TRBD1. The CDR3 covers 13 residues. Germline V gene lookup returns CDR1 MNHNY and CDR2 SVGAGI (reference sequence). J was trimmed by 3 bases and V by 7 bases; bases with no gene match: 4. The CDR3 loop is CASTTGGYYGYTF. In DNA form, the CDR3 reads TGTGCCAGCACAACAGGGGGATACTATGGCTACACCTTC.

This chain joins TRBV7-9 and TRBJ2-1; TRBD2 agrees at 8 bases. J was trimmed by 5 bases and V by 3 bases; bases with no gene match: 3. The CDR3 covers 14 residues. Germline CDR1 and CDR2: SEHNR and FQNEAQ (reference sequence). The CDR3 protein is CASSFGGADNEQFF. The CDR3 region has the DNA TGTGCCAGCAGCTTCGGGGGGGCCGACAATGAGCAGTTCTTC. The entire variable domain, with the rest obtained from reference TRBV7-9 and TRBJ2-1, is as follows: DTGVSQNPRHKITKRGQNVTFRCDPISEHNRLYWYRQTLGQGPEFLTYFQNEAQLEKSRLLSDRFSAERPKGSFSTLEIQRTEQGDSAMYLCASSFGGADNEQFFGPGTRLTVL.

J is TRBJ1-5 and V is TRBV6-1; 7 bases are a match to TRBD1. Per germline, CDR1 MNHNS and CDR2 SASEGT. V lost 10 bases and J lost 3; bases outside the gene matches: 6. The CDR3 has 13 residues. In DNA form, the CDR3 reads TGTGCCATCAGGGGGGGGATCAATCAGCCCCAGCATTTT. Amino acid sequence: CAIRGGINQPQHF.

The chain recombines TRBV7-9 with TRBJ2-3; D is ambiguous. Trimming removed 3 bases from V and 6 bases from J, with 4 bases in between. Germline values: CDR1 SEHNR, CDR2 FQNEAQ (reference sequence). The CDR3 has 11 amino acids. CDR3 protein: CASSLADTQYF. The CDR3 nucleotides read TGTGCCAGCAGCTTGGCCGATACGCAGTATTTT.

The chain uses TRBV5-3 and TRBJ2-1; 13 bases match TRBD2. TRBV5-3 is known as an ORF, though its function is uncertain. The V and J ends lost 3 bases and 7 bases, in that order; junction bases with no gene match: 4. The CDR3 covers 15 residues. The CDR3 bases are TGTGCCAGAAGCTCAACTAGCGGGGGGGCTAATGAGCAGTTCTTC. Translation: CARSSTSGGANEQFF.

The V call is TRBV15, the J call TRBJ2-1; D may correspond to TRBD1 or TRBD2 (5 bases each). CDR3 length: 13 residues. V was cut by 3 bases and J by 8 bases, with 11 bases left in between. Germline V gene sequence: CDR1 LNHNV, CDR2 YYDKDF (reference sequence). The CDR3 sequence: CATSRLRGHEQFF. The CDR3 DNA reads TGTGCCACCAGCAGGCTTAGGGGACATGAGCAGTTCTTC.

This clone appeared once. This rearrangement joins TRBV18 to TRBJ1-1, with D possibly TRBD1 on 6 matching bases. Germline loops: CDR1 KGHSH, CDR2 LQKENI. The V end was cut by 1 base, the J end by 0 bases, with 12 bases between. The CDR3 is 16 residues long. CDR3: CASSPRGRGLNTEAFF. The CDR3 nucleotides read TGTGCCAGCTCACCACGGGGCAGGGGTCTGAACACTGAAGCTTTCTTT.

The chain carries TRBV11-2 and TRBJ2-7; 8 bases fit TRBD2. The CDR3 spans 12 residues. Per germline, CDR1 SGHAT and CDR2 FQNNGV. V shed 4 bases and J 12 bases; nucleotides not matched to a gene: 8. Written as DNA, the CDR3 is TGTGCCAGCAGCTCGGGGGGGGTAGGGAGGTACTTC. Translated: CASSSGGVGRYF.

The chain carries TRBV11-1 and TRBJ2-1; D gene unclear. V was shortened by 6 bases and J by 7 bases, with 10 bases between the two germline ends. The CDR3 is 12 amino acids. Germline CDR1 and CDR2: SGHAT and FQDESV (reference sequence). The CDR3 sequence is CASRHDGNEQFF. DNA for the CDR3: TGTGCCAGCAGACACGACGGGAATGAGCAGTTCTTC.

V gene TRBV5-5 combines with J gene TRBJ1-4; the D gene is possibly TRBD1 (6 bases). Per germline, CDR1 SGHKS and CDR2 YYEKEE (reference sequence). The V end was cut by 3 bases, the J end by 5 bases, with 26 bases between. There are 19 residues in the CDR3. CDR3 bases: TGTGCCAGCAGCTCAACTAGGACAGCCGCGTCATTTTCGAATGAAAAACTGTTTTTT. Amino acid sequence: CASSSTRTAASFSNEKLFF.

The chain is built from TRBV7-9 and TRBJ1-6; D is unresolved. In germline, CDR1 is SEHNR, CDR2 FQNEAQ (reference sequence). The CDR3 is 14 amino acids. V lost 1 base and J lost 9, with 10 bases in between. CDR3 sequence: CASSLGDVGSPLHF. The CDR3 DNA follows: TGTGCCAGCAGCTTAGGGGATGTGGGTTCACCCCTCCACTTT.

This chain's CDR3 is CASSPMGLFVSGANVLTF. CDR3 DNA: TGCGCCAGCAGCCCAATGGGGCTATTCGTCTCTGGGGCCAACGTCCTGACTTTC. V and J are TRBV5-1 and TRBJ2-6, with TRBD1 as a possible D gene (5 bases). The CDR3 runs 18 residues. V lost 4 bases and J 0 bases, leaving 17 bases between the germline ends. Germline CDR1 reads SGHRS; CDR2 reads YFSETQ. The entire variable domain, with the rest obtained from reference TRBV5-1 and TRBJ2-6, is as follows: KAGVTQTPRYLIKTRGQQVTLSCSPISGHRSVSWYQQTPGQGLQFLFEYFSETQRNKGNFPGRFSGRQFSNSRSEMNVSTLELGDSALYLCASSPMGLFVSGANVLTFGAGSRLTVL.

The genes are TRBV7-9 and TRBJ2-7, with D perhaps matching TRBD2 (5 bases). The V and J ends lost 0 bases and 2 bases respectively, with 14 bases between them. CDR1 is SEHNR, CDR2 FQNEAQ, per germline (reference sequence). The CDR3 length is 16 residues. CDR3 DNA: TGTGCCAGCAGCTTAGCGGCCCTAGCAGAAACCTACGAGCAGTACTTC. Encoded protein: CASSLAALAETYEQYF.

The V call is TRBV19, the J call TRBJ2-6; 8 bases line up with TRBD1. There are 16 residues in the CDR3. V shed 7 bases and J 2 bases; nucleotides not matched to a gene: 7. The germline gives CDR1 LNHDA, CDR2 SQIVND (reference sequence). CDR3: CASKAGGAAGANVLTF. DNA of the CDR3: TGTGCCAGTAAGGCAGGGGGCGCTGCTGGGGCCAACGTCCTGACTTTC.

In its sample, this clone was seen once. The chain links TRBV2 to TRBJ1-5; the D gene is possibly TRBD1 (6 bases). The germline gives CDR1 SNHLY, CDR2 FYNNEI. V was shortened by 2 bases and J by 7 bases, with 12 bases between the two germline ends. The CDR3 consists of 14 residues. CDR3: CASSESQGRQPQHF. CDR3 coding DNA: TGTGCCAGCAGTGAATCCCAGGGGAGGCAGCCCCAGCATTTT. The full variable domain, completed using reference TRBV2 and TRBJ1-5, is EPEVTQTPSHQVTQMGQEVILRCVPISNHLYFYWYRQILGQKVEFLVSFYNNEISEKSEIFDDQFSVERPDGSNFTLKIRSTKLEDSAMYFCASSESQGRQPQHFGDGTRLSIL.

This clone was recorded a few times. The chain employs TRBV28 and TRBJ1-2, with 7 bases matching TRBD1. CDR1 MDHEN and CDR2 SYDVKM come from the germline V gene. The length of the CDR3 is 14 residues. The V gene end was trimmed by 6 bases and the J gene end by 6 bases; junction bases not matched to a gene: 10. The CDR3 loop reads CASRVSLGQNGYTF. The CDR3 DNA sequence: TGTGCCAGCAGAGTCTCCCTGGGACAGAATGGCTACACCTTC.

This sequence joins TRBV19 and TRBJ1-2; 8 bases line up with TRBD1. This CDR3 is 15 amino acids long. V shed 1 base, J shed 0 bases, and the junction held 1 base outside the gene matches. Germline lookup yields CDR1 LNHDA and CDR2 SQIVND (reference sequence). In DNA form, the CDR3 reads TGTGCCAGTAGTATAGGGACAGGGTCTAACTATGGCTACACCTTC. It codes for CASSIGTGSNYGYTF.

The V call is TRBV5-1, the J call TRBJ2-1, with 7 bases lining up with TRBD2. V shed 5 bases, J shed 7 bases, and the junction held 9 bases outside the gene matches. The CDR3 length is 14 residues. The germline V gene encodes CDR1 SGHRS and CDR2 YFSETQ. The CDR3 nucleotides are TGCGCCAGCAGAACGACGGAGCGGGGTAATGAGCAGTTCTTC. Encoded protein: CASRTTERGNEQFF.

The chain has TRBV14 and TRBJ2-5, with unresolved D. Germline V CDR1 and CDR2: SGHDN, FVKESK. With 4 bases removed from V and 3 bases from J, the gap between germline ends came to 9 bases. This CDR3 region has 13 residues. The CDR3 protein is CASSPENEETQYF. CDR3 DNA: TGTGCCAGCAGCCCAGAAAACGAAGAGACCCAGTACTTC.

The genes are TRBV9 and TRBJ2-5; weak D call: TRBD2 (5 bases). Trimming left V 0 bases short and J 5 bases short, with 11 bases between. This CDR3 is built from 14 residues. Germline-derived CDR1 and CDR2 are SGDLS and YYNGEE. The CDR3 DNA reads TGTGCCAGCAGCGTAGCCCTAGCCCGGGAGACCCAGTACTTC. Its translation: CASSVALARETQYF.

The chain carries TRBV7-8 and TRBJ1-3; D unclear. This CDR3 is built from 14 residues. The germline V gene encodes CDR1 SGHVS and CDR2 FQNEAQ. Trimming took off 3 bases at V and 1 base at J, with 7 bases between the two ends. As DNA, the CDR3 is TGTGCCAGCAGCTTCGGGGATTCTGGAAACACCATATATTTT. Translating gives CASSFGDSGNTIYF.

For the CDR3, the DNA is TGTGCCAGTAGTATCCCCCAGGGTGGCACAGATACGCAGTATTTT. It translates to CASSIPQGGTDTQYF. The chain recombines TRBV19 with TRBJ2-3, with D tentatively TRBD1 (5 bases). Germline CDR1 reads LNHDA; CDR2 reads SQIVND (reference sequence). The CDR3 spans 15 residues. The V end lost 3 bases, the J end lost 1 base, and 11 bases lay between the germline ends.

The chain links TRBV6-5 to TRBJ2-3; D possibly corresponds to TRBD2 (6 bases). Per germline, CDR1 MNHEY and CDR2 SVGAGI. The CDR3 extends over 14 amino acids. Trimming took off 2 bases at V and 6 bases at J, with 12 bases between the two ends. CDR3 in amino acids: CASSYDRAGDTQYF. The DNA of the CDR3 is TGTGCCAGCAGTTACGATAGGGCGGGGGATACGCAGTATTTT.

This chain uses TRBV5-4 with TRBJ1-1, with D tentatively TRBD1 (5 bases). Trimming removed 6 bases at V and 7 bases at J, with 16 bases between. The CDR3 length is 13 residues. Germline loops: CDR1 SGHNT, CDR2 YYREEE (reference sequence). The CDR3 is CASTLMGGLEAFF. The CDR3 DNA is TGTGCCAGCACCTTAATGGGGGGTCTTGAAGCTTTCTTT. Full variable domain (missing parts from reference TRBV5-4 and TRBJ1-1): ETGVTQSPTHLIKTRGQQVTLRCSSQSGHNTVSWYQQALGQGPQFIFQYYREEENGRGNFPPRFSGLQFPNYSSELNVNALELDDSALYLCASTLMGGLEAFFGQGTRLTVV.